The 15 T cell receptor beta chains given below trace back to one sample, sequenced in a study of glioma-infiltrating T cells after dendritic cell vaccination. Data came from immunoSEQ multiplex PCR; TCRdb stores just in-frame clones and leaves some out. There are about 92,000 clones in the sample; 80% to 90% occur only once, and more than 15% lies in the top ten. The sample consisted of blood, taken before dendritic cell vaccination. These receptors were obtained from a human donor with glioblastoma.

This chain links TRBV27 with TRBJ1-2; tentatively, D is TRBD1 (6 bases). V shed 6 bases and J shed 4 bases, with 15 bases lying between them. Germline CDR1 is MNHEY and CDR2 is SMNVEV (reference sequence). This CDR3 contains 14 residues. CDR3 bases: TGTGCCAGCAGGGTACAACAGGGTGCCTATGGCTACACCTTC. Translated, it gives CASRVQQGAYGYTF.

Regarding this clone: The same CDR3 also results from other DNA sequences found in this sample. The rearrangement uses TRBV19 and TRBJ1-1, with no clear D. V was pared by 4 bases and J by 1 base, with 4 bases between. Germline V lookup: CDR1 LNHDA, CDR2 SQIVND (reference sequence). This CDR3 spans 12 amino acids. The CDR3 region is CASSTGNTEAFF. In nucleotides, the CDR3 is TGTGCCAGTAGTACAGGGAACACTGAAGCTTTCTTT.

This clone came up a few times. DNA for the CDR3: TGTGCCAGTAGTATTCTGGGACAAGGATCGAACACCGGGGAGCTGTTTTTT. It is translated as CASSILGQGSNTGELFF. J is TRBJ2-2 and V is TRBV19, with a weak D call TRBD1 (6 bases). Per the germline V gene, CDR1 is LNHDA and CDR2 is SQIVND (reference sequence). This CDR3 is 17 amino acids long. The V end was cut by 3 bases, the J end by 0 bases, with 14 bases between.

J is TRBJ2-1 and V is TRBV27; 10 bases fit TRBD2. CDR1 MNHEY and CDR2 SMNVEV come from the germline V gene (reference sequence). The CDR3 is made up of 19 amino acids. V gave up 7 bases and J gave up 9 bases; unmatched junction bases: 24. The CDR3 loop is CASTKAGGRLADFGIEQFF. Written as DNA, the CDR3 is TGTGCCAGCACCAAAGCGGGGGGGCGATTAGCTGACTTCGGGATTGAGCAGTTCTTC.

This sequence joins TRBV12-2 and TRBJ1-3; no check of the table's D call, TRBD1, against the DNA was made. TRBV12-2 is an annotated pseudogene. This CDR3 contains 15 residues. CDR3 sequence reads: CASRQVGPTGNTIYF. In nucleotides, the CDR3 is TGTGCAAGTCGCCAGGTTGGGCCGACTGGAAACACCATATATTTT.

The genes are TRBV4-1 and TRBJ1-2, with D possibly matching TRBD1 (5 bases). Trimming removed 4 bases from V and 5 bases from J, with 20 bases in between. Germline CDR1 is MGHRA and CDR2 is YSYEKL. The CDR3 is made up of 16 amino acids. The CDR3 sequence: CASSREYTGVKYGYTF. The CDR3 nucleotides read TGCGCCAGCAGCCGAGAGTACACAGGAGTTAAATATGGCTACACCTTC.

This clone appeared a single time. This rearrangement joins TRBV11-2 to TRBJ2-1; TRBD2 matches 9 bases. The CDR3 is 16 amino acids. The J segment lost 8 bases and the V segment lost 6 bases, leaving 14 bases of the junction unmatched. CDR1 is SGHAT and CDR2 is FQNNGV in the germline V gene. This CDR3 reads CASSPGRASGTDEQFF. The CDR3 nucleotides read TGTGCCAGCAGTCCCGGGCGGGCTAGCGGGACCGATGAGCAGTTCTTC.

The gene calls are TRBV21-1 and TRBJ2-7; the table assigns TRBD1, which was not confirmed against the DNA. TRBV21-1 is a pseudogene segment. This CDR3 region has 20 residues. The CDR3 is CASSKVGKVVLGQGYDEQYF. The DNA of the CDR3 is TGTGCCAGCAGCAAAGTGGGGAAAGTGGTTTTGGGACAGGGTTATGACGAGCAGTACTTC.

The CDR3 DNA reads as TGCGCCAGCAGGACCGGGACAGGGGATTTGGCCGATGAAAAACTGTTTTTT. Translating gives CASRTGTGDLADEKLFF. The rearrangement joins TRBV5-1 to TRBJ1-4; the match to TRBD1 covers 10 bases. Trimming at V came to 5 bases and at J to 6 bases, leaving 13 bases not matched to a gene. The CDR3 consists of 17 residues. Looked up from germline, CDR1 is SGHRS and CDR2 is YFSETQ.

The chain joins TRBV6-5 to TRBJ1-2; perhaps TRBD1 as D (6 bases). The germline V and J ends were trimmed by 2 bases and 6 bases, with 13 bases remaining between them. Germline V CDR1 and CDR2: MNHEY, SVGAGI. CDR3 length: 14 amino acids. CDR3 residues: CASSYTGGWDGYTF. The CDR3 DNA reads TGTGCCAGCAGTTACACGGGGGGCTGGGATGGCTACACCTTC.

The CDR3 protein is CASSMGGQRFEKLFF. The CDR3 bases are TGTGCCAGTAGTATGGGGGGACAGAGATTTGAAAAACTGTTTTTT. The gene calls are TRBV19 and TRBJ1-4, with 7 bases matching TRBD1. Per germline, CDR1 LNHDA and CDR2 SQIVND (reference sequence). The CDR3 loop spans 15 amino acids. Germline trimming cut 3 bases from V and 7 bases from J; bases unmatched to any gene: 8.

This clone was counted a single time. V is TRBV19 and J is TRBJ2-7; 8 nucleotides align to TRBD2. The germline CDR1 and CDR2 sequences are LNHDA and SQIVND (reference sequence). The junction had 8 bases not matched to a gene; V was cut back by 7 bases and J by 6 bases. This CDR3 is built from 13 residues. As DNA, the CDR3 is TGTGCCAGTACCCCGGGAGGGGGTATCGAGCAGTACTTC. It codes for CASTPGGGIEQYF.

The rearrangement links TRBV6-1 to TRBJ2-7; no definite D call. Trimming stripped 3 bases from V and 0 bases from J, with 12 bases between. Germline CDR1 MNHNS, CDR2 SASEGT. This CDR3 has 15 residues. CDR3 in amino acids: CASSEVPYSSYEQYF. The CDR3, as DNA: TGTGCCAGCAGTGAGGTCCCCTATAGCTCCTACGAGCAGTACTTC.

This clone has a handful of counts. This likely stems from a read error, as it lies one base from a far larger clone. Within the sample, other DNA sequences also encode this same CDR3. J is TRBJ2-1 and V is TRBV4-1; D gene unclear. Trimming shortened V by 2 bases and J by 5 bases, and 4 bases separated the two germline ends. This CDR3 has 12 amino acids. Germline V gene sequence: CDR1 MGHRA, CDR2 YSYEKL. The CDR3 bases are TGCGCCAGCAGCCAAAGAGACAATGAGCAGTTCTTC. It is translated as CASSQRDNEQFF.

V and J are TRBV7-3 and TRBJ2-1, with a possible D match to TRBD2 (6 bases). There are 15 residues in the CDR3. Trimming left V 5 bases short and J 4 bases short, with 15 bases between. From germline, CDR1 is SGHTA and CDR2 FQGTGA. The CDR3 loop is CASSPLASAYNEQFF. The CDR3 nucleotides are TGTGCCAGCAGCCCCTTGGCTAGCGCATACAATGAGCAGTTCTTC.